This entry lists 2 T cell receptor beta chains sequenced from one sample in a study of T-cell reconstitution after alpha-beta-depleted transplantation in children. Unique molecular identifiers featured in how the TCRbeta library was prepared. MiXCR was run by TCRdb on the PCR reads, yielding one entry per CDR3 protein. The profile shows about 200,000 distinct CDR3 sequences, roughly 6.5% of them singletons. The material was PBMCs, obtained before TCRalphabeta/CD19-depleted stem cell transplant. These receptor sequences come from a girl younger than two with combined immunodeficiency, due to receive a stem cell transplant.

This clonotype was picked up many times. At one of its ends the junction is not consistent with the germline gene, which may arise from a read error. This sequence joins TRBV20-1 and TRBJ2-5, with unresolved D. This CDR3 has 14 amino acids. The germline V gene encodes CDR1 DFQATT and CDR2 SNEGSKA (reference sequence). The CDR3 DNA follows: TGCAGCGCTAACGTTCAACGGTTCTTTGAGACCCAGTACTTC. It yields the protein CSANVQRFFETQYF.

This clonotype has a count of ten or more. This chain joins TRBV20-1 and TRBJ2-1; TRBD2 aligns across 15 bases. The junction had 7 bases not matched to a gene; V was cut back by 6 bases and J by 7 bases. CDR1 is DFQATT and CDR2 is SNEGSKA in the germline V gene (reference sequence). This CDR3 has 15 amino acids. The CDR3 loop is CSAHSGTSGGNEQFF. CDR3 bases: TGCAGTGCCCACTCGGGGACTAGCGGGGGGAATGAGCAGTTCTTC.